This T cell receptor beta chain was recorded in a study of T-cell reconstitution after alpha-beta-depleted transplantation in children. The TCRbeta library was prepared with unique molecular identifiers. TCRdb ran MiXCR on the PCR reads and lists one entry per CDR3 protein. Here the sample spans about 500,000 distinct CDR3 sequences, around a third being singletons. Germline CDR1 and CDR2: SSHAT and FNYEAQ (reference sequence). V was trimmed by 1 base and J by 1 base, leaving 10 bases between them. This CDR3 spans 15 amino acids. The source is a human donor who donated a stem cell graft to a child with aplastic anemia. This chain uses TRBV7-7 with TRBJ1-1; D is ambiguous. This material consisted of PBMCs from the stem cell graft donor, taken from the stem cell graft. As DNA, the CDR3 is TGTGCCAGCAGCTTAGACAGCAGCCCGAACACTGAAGCTTTCTTT. This gives the protein CASSLDSSPNTEAFF.